This TCR beta chain was recorded in a study of metastatic and nonmetastatic thyroid tumors. Study context: Repertoire comparison spanned blood and tumor or nodule tissue of malignant and benign thyroid patients.

V gave up 7 bases and J gave up 7 bases, with 18 bases separating them. The germline V gene has CDR1 SGHRS and CDR2 YFSETQ. There are 14 residues in the CDR3. Original handling: Clinicopathological groups of papillary thyroid cancer showed CDR3 differences that were used to build a distant-metastasis classifier. Using MiXCR, TCRdb reanalyzed the PCR reads. TCRdb's processing, not the authors', yielded these V and J calls. The data show some 26,000 clones, with about a quarter seen just once and about a sixth held by the top ten. General study findings and limits: Malignant thyroid tumors reportedly exceeded benign nodules significantly in TCR beta diversity, with the difference appearing in blood and tumor.

Among the patients, none had received any treatment before thyroid surgery. This clone is medium-sized by share. Its antigen is still unknown. The receptor was derived from a male donor with papillary thyroid cancer or a benign thyroid nodule (not recorded which). Some clones in this sample may be carry-over from other donors' samples. The chain employs TRBV5-1 and TRBJ2-1; perhaps TRBD2 as D (6 bases). The sample taken for sequencing was blood. In nucleotides, the CDR3 is TGCGCCAGCGATCAAGGAGGGATATCGAATGAGCAGTTCTTC. Translating it yields CASDQGGISNEQFF.